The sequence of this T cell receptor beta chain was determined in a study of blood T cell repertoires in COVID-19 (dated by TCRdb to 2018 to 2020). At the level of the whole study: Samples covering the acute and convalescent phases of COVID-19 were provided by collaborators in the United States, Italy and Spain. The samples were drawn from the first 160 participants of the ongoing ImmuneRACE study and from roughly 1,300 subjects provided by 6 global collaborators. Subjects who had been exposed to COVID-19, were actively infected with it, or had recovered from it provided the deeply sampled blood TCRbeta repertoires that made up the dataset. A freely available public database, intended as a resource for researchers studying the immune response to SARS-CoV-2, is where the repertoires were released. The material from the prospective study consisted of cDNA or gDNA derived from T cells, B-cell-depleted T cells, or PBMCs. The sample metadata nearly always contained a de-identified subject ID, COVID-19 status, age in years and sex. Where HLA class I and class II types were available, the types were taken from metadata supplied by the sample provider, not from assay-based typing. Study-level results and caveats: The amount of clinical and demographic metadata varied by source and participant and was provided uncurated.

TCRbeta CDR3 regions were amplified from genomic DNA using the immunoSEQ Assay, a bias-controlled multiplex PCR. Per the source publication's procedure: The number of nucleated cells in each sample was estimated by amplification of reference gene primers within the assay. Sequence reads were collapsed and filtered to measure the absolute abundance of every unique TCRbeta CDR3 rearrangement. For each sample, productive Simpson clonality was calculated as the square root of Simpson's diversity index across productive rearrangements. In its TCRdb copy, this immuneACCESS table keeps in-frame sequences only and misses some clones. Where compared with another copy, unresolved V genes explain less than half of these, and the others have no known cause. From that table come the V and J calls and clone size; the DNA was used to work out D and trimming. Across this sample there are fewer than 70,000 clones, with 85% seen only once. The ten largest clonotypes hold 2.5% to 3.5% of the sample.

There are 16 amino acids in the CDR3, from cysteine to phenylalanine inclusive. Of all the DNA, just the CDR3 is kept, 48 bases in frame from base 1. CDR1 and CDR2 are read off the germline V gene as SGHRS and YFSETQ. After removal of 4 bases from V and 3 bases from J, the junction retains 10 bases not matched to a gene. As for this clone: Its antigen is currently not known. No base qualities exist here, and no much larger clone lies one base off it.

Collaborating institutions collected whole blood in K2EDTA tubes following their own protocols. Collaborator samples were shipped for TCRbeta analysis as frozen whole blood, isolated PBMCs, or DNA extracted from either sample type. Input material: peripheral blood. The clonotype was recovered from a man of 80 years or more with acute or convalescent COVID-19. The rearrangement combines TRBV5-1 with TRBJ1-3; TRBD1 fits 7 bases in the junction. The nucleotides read TGCGCCAGCAGCGGGGGCCAGGGGGTTGATGGAAACACCATATATTTT. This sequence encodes CASSGGQGVDGNTIYF.